Below are 16 T cell receptor beta chains sequenced from a single sample in a study of shared clonotypes between healthy human individuals. Generated by immunoSEQ multiplex PCR, the TCRdb table keeps only in-frame clones and is missing some. The sample carries roughly 700,000 clones, about 74% recorded once. Sample: memory CD4+ T cells sorted from blood. The subset: CD45RA-negative fraction. These receptors all stem from a woman in her 30s in good health.

The CDR3 spells CASSLAGQGSDYGYTF. In nucleotides, the CDR3 is TGTGCCAGCAGCTTAGCGGGACAGGGGAGTGACTATGGCTACACCTTC. This rearrangement joins TRBV11-2 to TRBJ1-2, with 10 bases matching TRBD1. CDR3 length equals 16 residues. Germline trimming cut 1 base from V and 3 bases from J; bases unmatched to any gene: 5. Germline values: CDR1 SGHAT, CDR2 FQNNGV.

The chain combines TRBV11-3 with TRBJ2-1; weak D call: TRBD2 (6 bases). There are 15 residues in the CDR3. Trimming shortened V by 1 base and J by 3 bases, and 10 bases separated the two germline ends. CDR1 is SGHNT and CDR2 is YENEEA in the germline V gene. CDR3 in DNA: TGTGCCAGCAGCTTAGGGGGACTGCGCTACAATGAGCAGTTCTTC. Its protein is CASSLGGLRYNEQFF.

As for this clone: This is likely an artifact of a read error, given a far larger clone one base away. This sequence joins TRBV29-1 and TRBJ2-3; 8 bases are a match to TRBD2. J was trimmed by 2 bases and V by 5 bases; bases with no gene match: 12. From germline, CDR1 is SQVTM and CDR2 ANQGSEA. The CDR3 covers 16 residues. The CDR3 nucleotides are TGCAGCGTTCATGGGGTTAGCGGGACCTTCACAGATACGCAGTATTTT. This codes for CSVHGVSGTFTDTQYF.

This clone appeared a few times. The genes are TRBV4-1 and TRBJ2-3; D remains ambiguous. Trimming cost V 0 bases and J 0 bases, with 13 bases left between them. From germline, CDR1 is MGHRA and CDR2 YSYEKL. CDR3 length: 17 residues. As DNA, the CDR3 is TGCGCCAGCAGCCAAGATTTCAGCTCTTCTAGCACAGATACGCAGTATTTT. It codes for CASSQDFSSSSTDTQYF.

V usage is TRBV27 and J usage is TRBJ2-3; possibly TRBD1 for D (6 bases). The CDR3 spans 14 residues. V gave up 8 bases and J gave up 2 bases, with 14 bases separating them. Germline CDR1 is MNHEY and CDR2 is SMNVEV (reference sequence). Written as DNA, the CDR3 is TGTGCCAGCGGCCGACAGGCGCTCACAGATACGCAGTATTTT. Its protein is CASGRQALTDTQYF.

The table lists this clone with many counts. This chain links TRBV28 with TRBJ1-2; D unresolved. Per germline, CDR1 MDHEN and CDR2 SYDVKM. The CDR3 is 14 amino acids. V was clipped by 11 bases and J by 4 bases, with 20 bases between them. CDR3: CAAANKPEIYGYTF. The CDR3, as DNA: TGTGCCGCGGCGAACAAACCCGAGATCTATGGCTACACCTTC.

The rearrangement uses TRBV7-2 and TRBJ2-5; possibly TRBD2 for D (5 bases). This CDR3 contains 15 residues. From germline, CDR1 is SGHTA and CDR2 FQGNSA. With 5 bases removed from V and 0 bases from J, the gap between germline ends came to 13 bases. CDR3 sequence (DNA): TGTGCCAGCAGCCCCGTCCGGGGTTACCAAGAGACCCAGTACTTC. The encoded protein is CASSPVRGYQETQYF.

This clone has a single count. The chain uses TRBV28 and TRBJ2-6; 9 nucleotides agree with TRBD2. After removal of 8 bases from V and 2 bases from J, the junction contained 7 bases not matched to a gene. This CDR3 comprises 16 residues. The germline CDR1 and CDR2 sequences are MDHEN and SYDVKM. This chain's CDR3 is CASLSGGQAGANVLTF. In DNA, the CDR3 is TGTGCCAGCCTCAGCGGGGGGCAGGCTGGGGCCAACGTCCTGACTTTC.

The genes are TRBV29-1 and TRBJ2-5; possible D gene TRBD1, 5 bases. This CDR3 is built from 15 residues. V was cut by 6 bases and J by 4 bases, with 21 bases left in between. The germline V gene encodes CDR1 SQVTM and CDR2 ANQGSEA. The CDR3, as DNA: TGCAGCGTCGACTGGACATCAACAAAGGGAGAGACCCAGTACTTC. Amino acid sequence: CSVDWTSTKGETQYF.

This clone came up once. The J gene is TRBJ2-5, the V gene TRBV6-5; the D is unclear. Germline lookup yields CDR1 MNHEY and CDR2 SVGAGI. V lost 7 bases to trimming and J lost 1 base, with 7 bases between them. CDR3 length equals 12 residues. CDR3 nucleotide sequence: TGTGCCAGCAAGGGATCCCAAGAGACCCAGTACTTC. Translated: CASKGSQETQYF.

The chain joins TRBV7-7 to TRBJ2-1, with TRBD2 identical over 11 bases. The V and J ends lost 5 bases and 4 bases, in that order; junction bases with no gene match: 4. The CDR3 extends over 15 amino acids. The germline gives CDR1 SSHAT, CDR2 FNYEAQ (reference sequence). The CDR3: CASSQGTSGYNEQFF. Here the CDR3 DNA reads TGTGCCAGCAGCCAGGGGACTAGCGGTTACAATGAGCAGTTCTTC.

This chain joins TRBV11-2 and TRBJ2-7, with TRBD2 matching 9 bases. This CDR3 is 15 amino acids long. Germline CDR1 reads SGHAT; CDR2 reads FQNNGV. Trimming took 5 bases from V and 2 from J; bases not matched to a gene: 7. The CDR3 nucleotides read TGTGCCAGCAGCCTAGGACTAGCGAAAACCTACGAGCAGTACTTC. Amino acids: CASSLGLAKTYEQYF.

This clone showed up just once. The gene calls are TRBV28 and TRBJ2-7, with D maybe TRBD2 (5 bases). The ends were cut back, 5 bases at V and 2 bases at J, with 10 bases in the middle. The CDR3 length is 13 residues. CDR1 and CDR2 (germline): MDHEN, SYDVKM. CDR3: CASSRDSPYEQYF. The DNA for the CDR3 is TGTGCCAGCAGTCGGGATAGCCCCTACGAGCAGTACTTC. The whole variable domain, remainder taken from reference TRBV28 and TRBJ2-7, is DVKVTQSSRYLVKRTGEKVFLECVQDMDHENMFWYRQDPGLGLRLIYFSYDVKMKEKGDIPEGYSVSREKKERFSLILESASTNQTSMYLCASSRDSPYEQYFGPGTRLTVT.

J is TRBJ2-5 and V is TRBV18, with D maybe TRBD1 (5 bases). CDR1 and CDR2 from the germline V gene are KGHSH and LQKENI. V dropped 0 bases and J dropped 1 base, with 6 bases sitting between them. The CDR3 length is 14 residues. CDR3 DNA: TGTGCCAGCTCACCACCTACAGGCCAAGAGACCCAGTACTTC. Protein: CASSPPTGQETQYF.

V gene TRBV11-2 combines with J gene TRBJ1-3; the D is unclear. CDR1 and CDR2 from the germline V gene are SGHAT and FQNNGV. CDR3 size: 14 residues. V was clipped by 3 bases and J by 3 bases, with 9 bases between them. The CDR3 DNA follows: TGTGCCAGCAGCTTCAGATCAGGTGGAAACACCATATATTTT. Its translation: CASSFRSGGNTIYF.

The J gene is TRBJ2-1, the V gene TRBV27; D is ambiguous. V shed 6 bases and J shed 8 bases, with 20 bases lying between them. Germline V gene sequence: CDR1 MNHEY, CDR2 SMNVEV (reference sequence). This CDR3 has 15 amino acids. The CDR3 spells CASRSLGSKGDEQFF. The CDR3 DNA follows: TGTGCCAGCAGGTCCCTGGGGTCCAAGGGCGATGAGCAGTTCTTC.